The next 20 T cell receptor beta chains were all read from a single sample in a study of patients and donors after allogeneic stem cell transplantation. TCRdb reanalysed the RT-PCR reads using MiXCR and keeps one entry per CDR3 protein. The sample yields some 90,000 distinct CDR3 sequences, under 50% seen once. The source material was blood, either unsorted or a sorted T cell fraction (not recorded which). These receptors were collected from a human donor who was either an allogeneic HSCT recipient or a stem cell or donor lymphocyte infusion donor (not recorded which). It is not recorded whose cells these are; they may come from a transplant donor.

The rearrangement uses TRBV18 and TRBJ1-5; the D is unclear. CDR1 is KGHSH and CDR2 is LQKENI in the germline V gene. Between the trimmed V and J ends, which lost 5 bases and 0 bases, there was a span of 11 bases. The CDR3 is 15 residues long. In nucleotides, the CDR3 is TGTGCCAGCTCATCCGTGGGAGGTAGCAATCAGCCCCAGCATTTT. This sequence encodes CASSSVGGSNQPQHF.

This clonotype was counted a few times. The CDR3 nucleotides read TGTGCCAGCAGCTTAGAGCAGGCGAGCTCCTATAATTCACCCCTCCACTTT. Protein sequence: CASSLEQASSYNSPLHF. The chain is built from TRBV11-2 and TRBJ1-6; D call uncertain. V dropped 0 bases and J dropped 0 bases, with 9 bases sitting between them. CDR3 size: 17 residues. The V gene's germline CDR1 is SGHAT and CDR2 FQNNGV.

V usage is TRBV7-9 and J usage is TRBJ2-7; weak D call: TRBD1 (6 bases). Germline lookup yields CDR1 SEHNR and CDR2 FQNEAQ (reference sequence). The V end was cut by 4 bases, the J end by 5 bases, with 9 bases between. This CDR3 is built from 12 residues. CDR3 sequence reads: CASSSGTHEQYF. The CDR3, as DNA: TGTGCCAGCAGCTCTGGGACACACGAGCAGTACTTC.

This clonotype was recorded a few times. V gene TRBV6-6 combines with J gene TRBJ1-1; no reliable D call. This CDR3 comprises 16 residues. Germline CDR1 reads MNHNY; CDR2 reads SVGAGI (reference sequence). V lost 4 bases, J lost 2 bases, and 17 bases lay in between. CDR3 in DNA: TGTGCCAGCAGTTCCCAGACACTCCCGCGAAACACTGAAGCTTTCTTT. Translation gives CASSSQTLPRNTEAFF.

J is TRBJ1-2 and V is TRBV21-1; TRBD1 reflects the table's D call only, with no check against the DNA. TRBV21-1 is a recognized pseudogene. The CDR3 is 14 residues long. The CDR3 reads CASNTPGVNYGYTF. The CDR3 DNA is TGTGCCAGCAACACCCCGGGCGTCAACTATGGCTACACCTTC.

This rearrangement joins TRBV27 to TRBJ1-6; 7 bases match TRBD1. This CDR3 region has 15 residues. CDR1 is MNHEY and CDR2 is SMNVEV in the germline V gene (reference sequence). V dropped 6 bases and J dropped 7; count of bases not matched to a gene: 9. The CDR3 spells CASSLRQGGNSPLHF. The CDR3 nucleotides read TGTGCCAGCAGCCTCCGACAGGGAGGGAATTCACCCCTCCACTTT.

This clonotype was detected only a few times. V and J are TRBV6-5 and TRBJ1-5, with no clear D. The CDR3 is 15 amino acids. Trimming pared 5 bases from V and 0 bases from J, leaving 11 bases between. The V gene's germline CDR1 is MNHEY and CDR2 SVGAGI. The CDR3 coding sequence is TGTGCCAGCAGTGTGACGCTTTATAGCAATCAGCCCCAGCATTTT. It yields the protein CASSVTLYSNQPQHF.

The V and J genes are TRBV27 and TRBJ2-2; D is perhaps TRBD2 (6 bases). Germline V CDR1 and CDR2: MNHEY, SMNVEV (reference sequence). This CDR3 contains 16 residues. V lost 1 base, J lost 0 bases, and 9 bases lay in between. The CDR3 here is CASSLYQRANTGELFF. The CDR3 nucleotides are TGTGCCAGCAGTTTATACCAGCGGGCGAACACCGGGGAGCTGTTTTTT.

This clonotype was seen just once. The chain couples TRBV20-1 to TRBJ2-7; 9 nucleotides agree with TRBD1. Germline loops: CDR1 DFQATT, CDR2 SNEGSKA (reference sequence). J was trimmed by 6 bases and V by 5 bases; bases with no gene match: 8. The CDR3 has 13 amino acids. The CDR3: CSAQPGQGSEQYF. In DNA form, the CDR3 reads TGCAGTGCTCAACCGGGACAGGGTAGCGAGCAGTACTTC.

V gene TRBV30 combines with J gene TRBJ1-2; D remains unclear. Deletions cut 4 bases from V and 0 bases from J, with 12 bases between. The CDR3 loop spans 14 amino acids. The germline V gene has CDR1 GTSNPN and CDR2 SVGIG (reference sequence). CDR3 sequence: CAWTIVVPNYGYTF. The CDR3 region has the DNA TGTGCCTGGACTATAGTAGTTCCTAACTATGGCTACACCTTC. Complete variable domain (other parts from reference TRBV30 and TRBJ1-2): SQTIHQWPATLVQPVGSPLSLECTVEGTSNPNLYWYRQAAGRGLQLLFYSVGIGQISSEVPQNLSASRPQDRQFILSSKKLLLSDSGFYLCAWTIVVPNYGYTFGSGTRLTVV.

This clonotype was observed a handful of times. The rearrangement joins TRBV29-1 to TRBJ1-2; a weak D match, TRBD1 (5 bases). Trimming removed 4 bases at V and 7 bases at J, with 13 bases between. There are 12 residues in the CDR3. Per germline, CDR1 SQVTM and CDR2 ANQGSEA. In nucleotides, the CDR3 is TGCAGCGTTGCGGGGGTGGTTCTTGGCTACACCTTC. It specifies CSVAGVVLGYTF.

The gene calls are TRBV3-1 and TRBJ2-1, with D unclear. The CDR3 has 16 residues. CDR1 is LGHDT and CDR2 is YNNKEL in the germline V gene (reference sequence). V lost 4 bases and J lost 5, with 18 bases in between. CDR3 sequence reads: CASSRLRGYTNNEQFF. DNA for the CDR3: TGTGCCAGCAGCCGGCTACGCGGATACACCAACAATGAGCAGTTCTTC.

The genes are TRBV6-2 or TRBV6-3 and TRBJ1-2; no clear D. Germline CDR1 and CDR2: MNHEY and SVGEGT. Deletions cut 5 bases from V and 1 base from J, with 5 bases between. This CDR3 spans 12 amino acids. The CDR3 coding sequence is TGTGCCAGCAGTGACGTTAACTATGGCTACACCTTC. Translated, it gives CASSDVNYGYTF.

Written as DNA, the CDR3 is TGTGCCAGCAGCGGGACAGATAACTATGGCTACACCTTC. This encodes CASSGTDNYGYTF. This rearrangement joins TRBV2 to TRBJ1-2; 7 nucleotides agree with TRBD1. The V gene's germline CDR1 is SNHLY and CDR2 FYNNEI. CDR3 length: 13 residues. V trimming: 6 bases; J trimming: 1 base; junction bases outside the gene matches: 2.

This chain joins TRBV6-2 or TRBV6-3 and TRBJ2-3; D remains unclear. This CDR3 is 11 amino acids long. Germline lookup yields CDR1 MNHEY and CDR2 SVGEGT. The V and J ends lost 6 bases and 2 bases respectively, with 3 bases between them. CDR3: CASRYTDTQYF. The CDR3 DNA reads as TGTGCCAGCAGATACACAGATACGCAGTATTTT.

J is TRBJ1-5 and V is TRBV6-5; D is unresolved. This CDR3 is built from 13 residues. V shed 4 bases and J shed 6 bases, with 10 bases lying between them. Germline assignment: CDR1 MNHEY and CDR2 SVGAGI. CDR3 amino acids: CASSSGYSQPQHF. The CDR3 bases are TGTGCCAGCAGTTCCGGGTATAGTCAGCCCCAGCATTTT.

V and J are TRBV9 and TRBJ1-2; 9 bases align to TRBD1. The CDR3 loop spans 19 amino acids. V lost 3 bases and J lost 2; bases outside the gene matches: 17. Germline lookup yields CDR1 SGDLS and CDR2 YYNGEE. CDR3 sequence (DNA): TGTGCCAGCAGCGCCGGGGACAGGGACTCGAACTCTCTAAACTATGGCTACACCTTC. Translation gives CASSAGDRDSNSLNYGYTF. The entire variable domain, with the rest obtained from reference TRBV9 and TRBJ1-2, is as follows: DSGVTQTPKHLITATGQRVTLRCSPRSGDLSVYWYQQSLDQGLQFLIQYYNGEERAKGNILERFSAQQFPDLHSELNLSSLELGDSALYFCASSAGDRDSNSLNYGYTFGSGTRLTVV.

The chain employs TRBV2 and TRBJ2-3; D is ambiguous. V was cut by 2 bases and J by 9 bases, with 12 bases left in between. From germline, CDR1 is SNHLY and CDR2 FYNNEI. The CDR3 consists of 13 residues. The CDR3 loop reads CASSEFQPLTQYF. In DNA, the CDR3 is TGTGCCAGCAGTGAATTTCAGCCCCTCACGCAGTATTTT.

This clonotype has more than one count but fewer than ten. The chain has TRBV14 and TRBJ2-7; TRBD2 aligns across 8 bases. The trim removed 5 bases at V and 3 bases at J, leaving 15 bases unmatched. Germline V gene data show CDR1 as SGHDN and CDR2 as FVKESK. CDR3 length: 17 amino acids. CDR3: CASSYALTSGSHYEQYF. CDR3 nucleotides: TGTGCCAGCAGCTACGCCCTCACTAGCGGTTCTCACTACGAGCAGTACTTC.

The chain combines TRBV28 with TRBJ1-1; D uncertain. The germline CDR1 and CDR2 sequences are MDHEN and SYDVKM. The CDR3 is 13 residues long. Trimming pared 6 bases from V and 0 bases from J, leaving 8 bases between. CDR3 loop: CASRTHVNTEAFF. The CDR3 nucleotides are TGTGCCAGCAGAACTCACGTGAACACTGAAGCTTTCTTT.